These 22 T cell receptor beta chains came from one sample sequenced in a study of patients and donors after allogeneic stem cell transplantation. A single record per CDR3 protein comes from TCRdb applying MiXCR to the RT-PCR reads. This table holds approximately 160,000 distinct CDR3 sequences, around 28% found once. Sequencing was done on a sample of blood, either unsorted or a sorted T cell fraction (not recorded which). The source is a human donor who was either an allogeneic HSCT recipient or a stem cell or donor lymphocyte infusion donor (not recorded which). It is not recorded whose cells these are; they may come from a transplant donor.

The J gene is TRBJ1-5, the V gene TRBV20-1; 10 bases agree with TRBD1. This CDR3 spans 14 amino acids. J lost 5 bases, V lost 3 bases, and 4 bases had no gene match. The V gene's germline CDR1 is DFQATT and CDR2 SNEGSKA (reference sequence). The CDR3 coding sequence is TGCAGTGCTAGGTCCGGACAGGGGGATCAGCCCCAGCATTTT. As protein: CSARSGQGDQPQHF.

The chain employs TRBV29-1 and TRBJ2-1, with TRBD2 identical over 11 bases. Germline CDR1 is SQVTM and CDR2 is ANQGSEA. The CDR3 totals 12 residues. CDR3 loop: CTGTSGYNEQFF. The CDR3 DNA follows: TGCACCGGGACTAGCGGTTACAATGAGCAGTTCTTC.

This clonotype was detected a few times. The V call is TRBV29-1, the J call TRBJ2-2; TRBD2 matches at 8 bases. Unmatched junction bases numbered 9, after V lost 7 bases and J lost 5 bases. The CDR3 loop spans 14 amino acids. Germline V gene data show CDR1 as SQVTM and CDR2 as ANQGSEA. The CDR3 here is CSAPKGTSTGELFF. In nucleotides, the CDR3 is TGCAGCGCCCCAAAAGGGACTAGTACCGGGGAGCTGTTTTTT.

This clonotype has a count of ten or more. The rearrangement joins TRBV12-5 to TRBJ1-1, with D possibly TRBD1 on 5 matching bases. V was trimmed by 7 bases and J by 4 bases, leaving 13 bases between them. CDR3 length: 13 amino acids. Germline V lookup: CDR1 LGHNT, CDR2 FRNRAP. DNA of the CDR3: TGTGCTAGTGCCCAGGGAGCAGGCACTGAAGCTTTCTTT. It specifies CASAQGAGTEAFF.

The CDR3 region is CASSWSKTQYF. Here the CDR3 DNA reads TGTGCCAGCAGCTGGTCGAAGACCCAGTACTTC. This chain uses TRBV5-6 with TRBJ2-5; D uncertain. The germline V gene encodes CDR1 SGHDT and CDR2 YYEEEE. Trimming shortened V by 3 bases and J by 6 bases, and 6 bases separated the two germline ends. The CDR3 sequence is 11 residues long.

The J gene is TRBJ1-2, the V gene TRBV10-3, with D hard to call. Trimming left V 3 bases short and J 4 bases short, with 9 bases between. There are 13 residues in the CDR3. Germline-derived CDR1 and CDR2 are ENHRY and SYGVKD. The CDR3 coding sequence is TGTGCCATCAGTGATCAGCGATCCTATGGCTACACCTTC. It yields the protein CAISDQRSYGYTF.

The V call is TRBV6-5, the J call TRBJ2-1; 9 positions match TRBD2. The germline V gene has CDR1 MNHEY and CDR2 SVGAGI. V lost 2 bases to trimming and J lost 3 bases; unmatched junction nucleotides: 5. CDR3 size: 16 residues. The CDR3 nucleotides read TGTGCCAGCAGTTACGGGCGGGAGGGCCTCTACAATGAGCAGTTCTTC. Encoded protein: CASSYGREGLYNEQFF.

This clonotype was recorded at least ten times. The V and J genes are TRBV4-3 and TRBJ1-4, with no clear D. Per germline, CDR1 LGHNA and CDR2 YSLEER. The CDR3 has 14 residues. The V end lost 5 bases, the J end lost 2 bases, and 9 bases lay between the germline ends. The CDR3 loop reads CASSAFRTNEKLFF. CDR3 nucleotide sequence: TGCGCCAGCAGCGCATTCCGCACTAATGAAAAACTGTTTTTT.

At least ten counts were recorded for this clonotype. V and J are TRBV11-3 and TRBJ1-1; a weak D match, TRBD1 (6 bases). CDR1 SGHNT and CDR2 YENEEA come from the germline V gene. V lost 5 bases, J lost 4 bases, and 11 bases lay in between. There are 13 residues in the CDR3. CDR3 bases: TGTGCCAGCAGCAACAGGGTGGGCACTGAAGCTTTCTTT. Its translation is CASSNRVGTEAFF. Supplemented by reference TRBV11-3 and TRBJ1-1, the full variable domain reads EAGVVQSPRYKIIEKKQPVAFWCNPISGHNTLYWYLQNLGQGPELLIRYENEEAVDDSQLPKDRFSAERLKGVDSTLKIQPAELGDSAVYLCASSNRVGTEAFFGQGTRLTVV.

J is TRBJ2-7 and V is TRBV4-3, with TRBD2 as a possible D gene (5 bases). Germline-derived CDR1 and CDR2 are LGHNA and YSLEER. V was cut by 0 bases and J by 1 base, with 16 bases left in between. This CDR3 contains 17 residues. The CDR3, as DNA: TGCGCCAGCAGCCAAGATTGGTGGACCGGGAAGTCCTACGAGCAGTACTTC. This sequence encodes CASSQDWWTGKSYEQYF.

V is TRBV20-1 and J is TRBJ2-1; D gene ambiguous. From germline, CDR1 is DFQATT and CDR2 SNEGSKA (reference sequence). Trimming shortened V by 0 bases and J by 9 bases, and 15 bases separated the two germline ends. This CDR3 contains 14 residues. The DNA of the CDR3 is TGCAGTGCTAGAGATCCCCTGGGCCACGGTGAGCAGTTCTTC. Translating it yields CSARDPLGHGEQFF.

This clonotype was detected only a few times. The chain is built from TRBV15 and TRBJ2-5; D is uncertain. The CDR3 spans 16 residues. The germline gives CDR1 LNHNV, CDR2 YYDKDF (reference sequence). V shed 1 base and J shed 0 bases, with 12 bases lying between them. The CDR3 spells CATSRVPFLYQETQYF. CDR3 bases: TGTGCCACCAGCAGAGTCCCCTTCTTGTACCAAGAGACCCAGTACTTC.

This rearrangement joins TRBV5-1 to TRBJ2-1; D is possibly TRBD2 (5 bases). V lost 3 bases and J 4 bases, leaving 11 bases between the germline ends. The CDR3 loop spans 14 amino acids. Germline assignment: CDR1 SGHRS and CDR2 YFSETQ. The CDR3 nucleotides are TGCGCCAGCAGCTCAGACTACTCTTACAATGAGCAGTTCTTC. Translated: CASSSDYSYNEQFF.

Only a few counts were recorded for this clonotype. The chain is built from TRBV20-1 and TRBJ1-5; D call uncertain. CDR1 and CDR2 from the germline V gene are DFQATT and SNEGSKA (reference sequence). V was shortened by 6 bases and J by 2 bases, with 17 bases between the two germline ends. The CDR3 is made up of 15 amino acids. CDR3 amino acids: CSARVTGSRNQPQHF. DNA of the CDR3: TGCAGTGCACGAGTGACCGGGAGCCGCAATCAGCCCCAGCATTTT.

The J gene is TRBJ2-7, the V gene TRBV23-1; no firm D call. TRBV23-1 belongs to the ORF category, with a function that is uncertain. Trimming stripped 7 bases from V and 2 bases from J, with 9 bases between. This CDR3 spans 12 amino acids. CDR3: CASMRGPYEQYF. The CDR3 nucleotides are TGCGCCAGCATGAGAGGTCCCTACGAGCAGTACTTC.

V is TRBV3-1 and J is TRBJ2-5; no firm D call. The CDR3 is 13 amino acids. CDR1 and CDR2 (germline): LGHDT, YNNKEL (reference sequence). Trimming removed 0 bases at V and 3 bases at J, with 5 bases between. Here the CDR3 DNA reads TGTGCCAGCAGCCAAGAAGTGGAAGAGACCCAGTACTTC. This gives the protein CASSQEVEETQYF.

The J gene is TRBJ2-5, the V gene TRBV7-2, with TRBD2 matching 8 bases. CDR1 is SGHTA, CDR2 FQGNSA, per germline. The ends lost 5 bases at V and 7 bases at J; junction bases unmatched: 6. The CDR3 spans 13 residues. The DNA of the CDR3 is TGTGCCAGCAGCACATCAGCGGGAGCGACCCAGTACTTC. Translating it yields CASSTSAGATQYF.

CDR3 in DNA: TGTGCCAGCAGTCCCCTGGGGTGGGCACCCCTCCACTTT. This translates into CASSPLGWAPLHF. This chain uses TRBV12-3 or TRBV12-4 with TRBJ1-6, with D unresolved. The CDR3 loop spans 13 amino acids. Trimming left V 5 bases short and J 11 bases short, with 13 bases between.

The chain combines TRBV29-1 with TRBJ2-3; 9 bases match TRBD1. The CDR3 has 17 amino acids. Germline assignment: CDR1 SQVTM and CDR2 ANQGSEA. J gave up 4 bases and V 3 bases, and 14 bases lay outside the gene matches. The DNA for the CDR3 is TGCAGCGTTGAGGACCCCCTTACAGGGGGCATTTCAGATACGCAGTATTTT. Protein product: CSVEDPLTGGISDTQYF.

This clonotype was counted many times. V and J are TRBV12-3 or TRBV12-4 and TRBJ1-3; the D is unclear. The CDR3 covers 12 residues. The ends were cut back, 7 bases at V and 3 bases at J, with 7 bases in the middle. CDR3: CASTSNGNTIYF. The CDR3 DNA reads TGTGCCAGCACTTCGAATGGAAACACCATATATTTT.

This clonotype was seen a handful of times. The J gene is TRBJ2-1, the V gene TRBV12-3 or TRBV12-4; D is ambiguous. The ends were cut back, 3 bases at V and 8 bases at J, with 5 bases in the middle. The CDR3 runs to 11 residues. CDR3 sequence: CASSFRYEQFF. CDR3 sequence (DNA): TGTGCCAGCAGTTTTCGGTATGAGCAGTTCTTC.

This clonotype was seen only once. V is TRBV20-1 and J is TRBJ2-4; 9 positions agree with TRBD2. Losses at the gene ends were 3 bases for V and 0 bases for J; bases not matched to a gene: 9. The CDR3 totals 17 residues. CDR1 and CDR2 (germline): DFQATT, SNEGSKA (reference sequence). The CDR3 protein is CSASQAGGSLAKNIQYF. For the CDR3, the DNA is TGCAGTGCTAGTCAAGCGGGAGGCTCCCTAGCCAAAAACATTCAGTACTTC.